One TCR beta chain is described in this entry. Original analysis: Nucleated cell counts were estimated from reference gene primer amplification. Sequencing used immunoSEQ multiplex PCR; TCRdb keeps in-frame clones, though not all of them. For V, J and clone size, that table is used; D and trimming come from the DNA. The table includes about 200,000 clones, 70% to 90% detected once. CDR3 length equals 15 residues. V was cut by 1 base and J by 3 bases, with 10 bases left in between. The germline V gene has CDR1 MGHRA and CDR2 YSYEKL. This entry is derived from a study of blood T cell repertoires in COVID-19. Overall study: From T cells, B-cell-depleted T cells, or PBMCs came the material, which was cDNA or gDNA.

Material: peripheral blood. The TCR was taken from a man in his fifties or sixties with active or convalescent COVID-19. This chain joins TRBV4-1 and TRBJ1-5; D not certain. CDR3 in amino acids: CASSQGWAPNQPQHF. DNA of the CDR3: TGCGCCAGCAGCCAAGGGTGGGCCCCCAATCAGCCCCAGCATTTT.